This T cell receptor beta chain is from a study of early T cells in non-severe SARS-CoV-2 infection (dated by TCRdb to the early 2020s). For context, the study as a whole: Bulk RNA from unsorted whole blood was used for TCR sequencing, so alpha and beta chains could not be paired. Broad study findings and their caveats: VDJdb matching was skewed toward anti-spike CD8 responses and likely underestimated virus-specific expansions, missing private and CD4 specificities.

Library creation used 5' RACE. For sequencing, a NextSeq 500 was employed. To correct for sequencing error and PCR bias, the TCR library protocol tagged individual cDNA molecules with unique molecular identifiers. TCR alpha and beta chains were both sequenced, and the abundances of alpha and beta sequences in each sample were closely correlated with each other. In the original analysis: V gene, J gene and CDR3 annotation of TCR sequences was performed with Decombinator V4. Expanded TCRs were defined as changing significantly between any two time points under a Poisson model with p below 0.0001. TCR abundances were normalised to the total number of TCRs sequenced in each sample and reported as counts per million. MAIT TCRs were defined by TRAV1-2 paired with TRAJ12, TRAJ20 or TRAJ33, and iNKT TCRs by TRAV10 paired with TRAJ18. A search of VDJdb, accessed on 1 November 2021, was run for TCRs annotated to CMV, EBV and SARS-CoV-2, with TCRs annotated for multiple antigens excluded. TCRdb cleaned the public reads at Q25 with fastp, built clones with MiXCR and kept in-frame beta chains. One record per CDR3 amino acid sequence lists the most common genes and DNA. None of the V and J calls come from the authors' own analysis; TCRdb made them. In all, the sample holds 17,000 or so distinct CDR3 sequences, and about 6% of those were seen once. The leading ten clones occupy less than 8% of the sample.

A case-control design nested within a healthcare worker cohort in London, UK, was used, with weekly nasopharyngeal swab PCR tests and blood sampling performed. Healthcare workers were recruited during the week of the UK lockdown, between 23 and 31 March 2020, and followed weekly for up to roughly 15 weeks. For CDR1 and CDR2, the germline V gene lists SGHTA and FQGNSA. A distance of 8 bases separates the germline ends of V and J, which lose 8 bases and 3 bases respectively. The CDR3 numbers 12 residues from cysteine through phenylalanine. Of all the DNA, just the CDR3 is kept, 36 bases in frame from base 1. This clonotype was observed a few times. No antigen is known for it. The sample holds no much larger clone one base away, and base qualities are not on file.

The material sequenced was whole blood, taken at baseline. The chain couples TRBV7-2 to TRBJ1-5; no D segment can be confidently identified. This TCR was sampled from an adult who was a healthcare worker with PCR-confirmed SARS-CoV-2 infection or an uninfected control (not recorded which). This receptor has the CDR3 CASGEANQPQHF. The nucleotide sequence is given as TGTGCCAGCGGGGAGGCCAATCAGCCCCAGCATTTT.